This TCR beta chain was identified in a study of CD8+ T cells in alopecia areata. The researchers isolated CD4+ and CD8+ T cells from PBMCs by sorting. Reverse transcribed after extraction, RNA yielded cDNA as the sequencing template. Repertoires were generated with immunoSEQ multiplex PCR, while TCRdb's copy carries only in-frame clones and drops some. Of 110,000 or so clones in the sample, around 64% are singletons; the top ten hold approximately 3%. The study, taken as a whole, reports: Compared with normal scalp, lesional scalp had higher clonality and more expanded CD8+ clones.

This clone was seen just once. Its specificity is not known. Germline V gene sequence: CDR1 SGHAT, CDR2 FQNNGV. CDR3 length equals 13 residues. The V gene lost 7 bases and the J gene lost 2 bases, with 12 bases spanning the gap. The V and J genes are TRBV11-2 and TRBJ2-7; D possibly matches TRBD1 or TRBD2 (5 bases each). This TCR came from a human donor in good health. Sequenced: CD4+ T cells sorted from blood. CDR3 amino acids: CASNRDGPYEQYF. CDR3 bases: TGTGCCAGCAACCGGGACGGTCCCTACGAGCAGTACTTC.